The 16 T cell receptor beta chains below all came from one sample that was sequenced in a study of cytotoxic CD8 clonotypes in ibrutinib-treated CLL. This table comes from immunoSEQ multiplex PCR, and its TCRdb copy is limited to in-frame clones, with some not included. Of 90,000 to 100,000 clones listed, about 72% are singletons. The input for sequencing was PBMCs, taken after 12 months of ibrutinib treatment. The source is a human donor with chronic lymphocytic leukemia.

Of note for this clone: This sample also contains other DNA sequences that code for the same CDR3. The gene calls are TRBV9 and TRBJ2-7; 7 nucleotides agree with TRBD2. Germline CDR1 SGDLS, CDR2 YYNGEE. The V gene end was trimmed by 0 bases and the J gene end by 7 bases; junction bases not matched to a gene: 7. This CDR3 contains 14 residues. Here the CDR3 DNA reads TGTGCCAGCAGCGTAGATGCGGGGGAGAATGAGCAGTACTTC. The encoded protein is CASSVDAGENEQYF.

This sequence joins TRBV5-1 and TRBJ2-7; the match to TRBD1 covers 7 bases. The CDR3 runs to 13 residues. Germline-derived CDR1 and CDR2 are SGHRS and YFSETQ. Losses at the gene ends were 2 bases for V and 7 bases for J; bases not matched to a gene: 6. The CDR3 spells CASSFAGTEEQYF. CDR3 DNA sequence: TGCGCCAGCAGCTTCGCCGGGACAGAAGAGCAGTACTTC.

This chain joins TRBV7-2 and TRBJ2-3, with 8 bases lining up with TRBD1. V shed 5 bases, J shed 1 base, and the junction held 5 bases outside the gene matches. Looked up from germline, CDR1 is SGHTA and CDR2 is FQGNSA. The CDR3 extends over 15 amino acids. CDR3 amino acids: CASSPQTGGTDTQYF. CDR3 bases: TGTGCCAGCAGCCCGCAGACAGGGGGCACAGATACGCAGTATTTT.

CDR3 amino acids: CASSYSAGTGEKLFF. The CDR3 DNA is TGTGCCAGCAGTTACTCGGCGGGGACCGGGGAAAAACTGTTTTTT. V usage is TRBV6-5 and J usage is TRBJ1-4; TRBD1 might be the D (5 bases). This CDR3 has 15 amino acids. With 0 bases removed from V and 8 bases from J, the gap between germline ends came to 13 bases. Germline V gene sequence: CDR1 MNHEY, CDR2 SVGAGI.

This rearrangement joins TRBV18 to TRBJ2-7; perhaps TRBD1 as D (5 bases). The CDR3 runs 15 residues. Per the germline V gene, CDR1 is KGHSH and CDR2 is LQKENI. V dropped 3 bases and J dropped 3 bases, with 15 bases sitting between them. This CDR3 is CASSPENPGFYEQYF. The CDR3 nucleotides are TGTGCCAGCTCACCGGAAAACCCAGGGTTCTACGAGCAGTACTTC.

V and J are TRBV27 and TRBJ2-3; 7 bases fit TRBD1. Germline values: CDR1 MNHEY, CDR2 SMNVEV (reference sequence). The V segment lost 6 bases and the J segment 2 bases; nucleotides outside the gene matches: 8. This CDR3 is built from 15 residues. The CDR3 here is CASSLGDRDTDTQYF. The CDR3 DNA follows: TGTGCCAGCAGCCTAGGGGACAGAGACACAGATACGCAGTATTTT.

This clone appeared a few times. The gene calls are TRBV25-1 and TRBJ1-2; weak D call: TRBD1 (5 bases). CDR3 size: 16 residues. The germline V and J ends were trimmed by 0 bases and 4 bases, with 15 bases remaining between them. Germline V gene data show CDR1 as MGHDK and CDR2 as SYGVNS. CDR3 DNA sequence: TGTGCCAGCAGTGAATACGGGAGGGGACGGGGCTATGGCTACACCTTC. As protein: CASSEYGRGRGYGYTF.

This clone was detected only a few times. This chain connects TRBV18 to TRBJ1-4; maybe TRBD1 (6 bases). CDR1 and CDR2 from the germline V gene are KGHSH and LQKENI. Trimming pared 5 bases from V and 3 bases from J, leaving 10 bases between. The CDR3 length is 14 residues. CDR3 residues: CASSSGAANEKLFF. CDR3 bases: TGTGCCAGCTCATCAGGGGCCGCTAATGAAAAACTGTTTTTT.

The V and J genes are TRBV14 and TRBJ2-1; tentatively, D is TRBD2 (6 bases). This CDR3 spans 14 amino acids. Germline assignment: CDR1 SGHDN and CDR2 FVKESK. V shed 4 bases and J shed 6 bases, with 13 bases lying between them. In DNA form, the CDR3 reads TGTGCCAGCAGCCCAGCTGGGGGGAGCAATGAGCAGTTCTTC. Protein sequence: CASSPAGGSNEQFF. Together with reference TRBV14 and TRBJ2-1, the CDR3 gives the full variable domain: EAGVTQFPSHSVIEKGQTVTLRCDPISGHDNLYWYRRVMGKEIKFLLHFVKESKQDESGMPNNRFLAERTGGTYSTLKVQPAELEDSGVYFCASSPAGGSNEQFFGPGTRLTVL.

The chain combines TRBV25-1 with TRBJ2-6; TRBD1 aligns across 8 bases. Germline V lookup: CDR1 MGHDK, CDR2 SYGVNS. The CDR3 spans 14 residues. V gave up 7 bases and J gave up 3 bases; unmatched junction bases: 2. CDR3 nucleotide sequence: TGTGCCAGCACAGGGGGCGGTGGGGCCAACGTCCTGACTTTC. Translation: CASTGGGGANVLTF.

The V and J genes are TRBV7-9 and TRBJ2-2, with 10 bases fitting TRBD2. The trim removed 5 bases at V and 5 bases at J, leaving 8 bases unmatched. Germline CDR1 SEHNR, CDR2 FQNEAQ (reference sequence). CDR3 size: 16 residues. CDR3 loop: CASSPWTSGGTGELFF. The CDR3 nucleotides read TGTGCCAGCAGCCCTTGGACTAGCGGTGGGACCGGGGAGCTGTTTTTT.

The chain couples TRBV11-3 to TRBJ2-1; no clear D gene. Germline lookup yields CDR1 SGHNT and CDR2 YENEEA. The CDR3 has 15 residues. Trimming shortened V by 3 bases and J by 2 bases, and 11 bases separated the two germline ends. The CDR3 bases are TGTGCCAGCAGCTTTAAGGGTTCGACCTACAATGAGCAGTTCTTC. This gives the protein CASSFKGSTYNEQFF.

CDR3 DNA: TGTGCCAGCAGTGAAAGGGAGAAGGGCCGAGTCAGCAATCAGCCCCAGCATTTT. Protein sequence: CASSEREKGRVSNQPQHF. The chain recombines TRBV6-1 with TRBJ1-5, with D hard to call. V lost 2 bases to trimming and J lost 1 base, with 18 bases between them. This CDR3 spans 18 amino acids. CDR1 and CDR2 (germline): MNHNS, SASEGT.

This chain joins TRBV7-2 and TRBJ2-7; weak D call: TRBD2 (5 bases). The V end was cut by 4 bases, the J end by 6 bases, with 16 bases between. CDR1 SGHTA and CDR2 FQGNSA come from the germline V gene. The CDR3 runs 14 residues. CDR3 residues: CASSSWGASSEQYF. Written as DNA, the CDR3 is TGTGCCAGCAGCTCCTGGGGAGCAAGCTCCGAGCAGTACTTC.

V usage is TRBV18 and J usage is TRBJ2-5, with TRBD1 matching over 8 bases. The CDR3 contains 14 residues. J lost 4 bases, V lost 3 bases, and 4 bases had no gene match. The germline CDR1 and CDR2 sequences are KGHSH and LQKENI. The DNA of the CDR3 is TGTGCCAGCTCACCCGGACAGGGACGAGAGACCCAGTACTTC. Encoded protein: CASSPGQGRETQYF.

The J gene is TRBJ2-5, the V gene TRBV5-8, with a weak D call TRBD1 (5 bases). The germline CDR1 and CDR2 sequences are SGHTS and YDEGEE. The CDR3 is 14 amino acids. V lost 2 bases, J lost 4 bases, and 12 bases lay in between. CDR3 in amino acids: CASSLGAKAETQYF. DNA for the CDR3: TGTGCCAGCAGCTTAGGGGCCAAGGCAGAGACCCAGTACTTC. The full variable domain, rest sourced from reference TRBV5-8 and TRBJ2-5, is EAGVTQSPTHLIKTRGQQATLRCSPISGHTSVYWYQQALGLGLQFLLWYDEGEERNRGNFPPRFSGRQFPNYSSELNVNALELEDSALYLCASSLGAKAETQYFGPGTRLLVL.